This T cell receptor (beta chain) was identified in a study of response to subunit inactivated influenza vaccine (dated 2018 in TCRdb). Regarding the complete study: Deep quantitative profiling of the T cell receptor repertoire was used in the study to follow responses to a trivalent subunit inactivated influenza vaccine.

General conclusions and limits of the study: The authors suggested that each seasonal influenza vaccination may recruit only a limited number of new T cells.

Library prep was done by RT-PCR. TCRdb lists the instrument as Illumina HiSeq 2500. TCRdb reran the public reads through fastp at Q25 and MiXCR, keeping productive beta chains. Rows are unified per CDR3 protein, each entry keeping the most common DNA and genes. This sample has roughly 760,000 distinct CDR3 sequences in its table, and 21% of those were observed once. The top ten hold 9.5% to 13% of the sample. There are 16 amino acids in the CDR3, from cysteine to phenylalanine inclusive. Kept here is only the CDR3 DNA, which spans 48 bases and is read in frame from base 1. For CDR1 and CDR2, the germline V gene (reference sequence) lists DFQATT and SNEGSKA. The junction shows trimming of 0 bases on V and 1 base on J, and the gene matches do not reach 8 bases of it. With regard to this clonotype: This clone's antigen is unknown. It has no much larger one-base neighbor in the sample; base qualities were not kept.

The sequence derives from a man aged 50-59 years who received an inactivated influenza vaccine. Donor details come from another sample of the same person, matched by shared clones. The material was PBMCs from blood, obtained 4 to 6 days after vaccination. The chain couples TRBV20-1 to TRBJ2-7, and 8 junctional nucleotides match TRBD1. The CDR3 is CSARDRVRDRSYEQYF. The DNA reads TGCAGTGCTAGAGATCGGGTCCGGGACAGGTCCTACGAGCAGTACTTC.